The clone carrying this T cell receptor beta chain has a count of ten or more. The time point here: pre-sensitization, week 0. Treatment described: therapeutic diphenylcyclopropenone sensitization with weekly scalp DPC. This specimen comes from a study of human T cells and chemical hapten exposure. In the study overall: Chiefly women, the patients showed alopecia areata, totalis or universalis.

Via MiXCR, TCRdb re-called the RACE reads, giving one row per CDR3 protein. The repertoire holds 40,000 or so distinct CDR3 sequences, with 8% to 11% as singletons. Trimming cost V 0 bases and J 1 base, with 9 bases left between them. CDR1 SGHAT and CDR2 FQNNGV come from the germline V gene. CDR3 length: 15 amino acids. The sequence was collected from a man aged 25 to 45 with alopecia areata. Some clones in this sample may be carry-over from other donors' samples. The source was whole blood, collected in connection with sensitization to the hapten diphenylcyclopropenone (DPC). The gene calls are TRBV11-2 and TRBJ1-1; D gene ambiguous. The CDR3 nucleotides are TGTGCCAGCAGCTTAGACCCATCACCGAACACTGAAGCTTTCTTT. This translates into CASSLDPSPNTEAFF.